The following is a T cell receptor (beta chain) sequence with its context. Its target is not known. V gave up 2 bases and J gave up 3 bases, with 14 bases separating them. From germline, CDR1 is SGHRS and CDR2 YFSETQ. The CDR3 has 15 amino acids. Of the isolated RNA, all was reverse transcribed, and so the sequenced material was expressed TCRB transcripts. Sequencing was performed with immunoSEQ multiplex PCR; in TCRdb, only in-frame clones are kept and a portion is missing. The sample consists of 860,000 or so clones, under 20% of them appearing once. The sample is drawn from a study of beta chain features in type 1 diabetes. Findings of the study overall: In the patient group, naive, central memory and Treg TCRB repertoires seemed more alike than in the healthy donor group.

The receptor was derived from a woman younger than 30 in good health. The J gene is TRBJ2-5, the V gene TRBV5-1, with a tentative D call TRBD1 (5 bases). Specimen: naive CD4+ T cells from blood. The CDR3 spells CASSFQGLGKETQYF. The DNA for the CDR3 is TGCGCCAGCAGCTTTCAGGGTTTAGGGAAAGAGACCCAGTACTTC. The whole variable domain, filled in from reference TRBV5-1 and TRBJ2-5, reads KAGVTQTPRYLIKTRGQQVTLSCSPISGHRSVSWYQQTPGQGLQFLFEYFSETQRNKGNFPGRFSGRQFSNSRSEMNVSTLELGDSALYLCASSFQGLGKETQYFGPGTRLLVL.